The present T cell receptor (beta chain) was sequenced within a study of T cell responses to AZD1222 COVID-19 vaccine. Trimming stripped 4 bases from V and 7 bases from J, with 4 bases between. Germline V lookup: CDR1 MNHEY, CDR2 SVGEGT. The CDR3 totals 11 residues. TCRdb's table, derived via immunoSEQ multiplex PCR, lists solely in-frame clones and lacks some. The sample carries roughly 150,000 clones, approximately 89% recorded once. This receptor was obtained from an adult who received the AZD1222 COVID-19 vaccine. This chain uses TRBV6-2 or TRBV6-3 with TRBJ1-4; unclear D gene. The sample here was peripheral blood, taken 28 days after the second AZD1222 dose. The CDR3, as DNA: TGTGCCAGCAGTTTTTCTGAAAAACTGTTTTTT. This encodes CASSFSEKLFF.